This passage covers 26 T cell receptor beta chains from one sample sequenced in a study of cytomegalovirus exposure and HLA in healthy donors. Measured with immunoSEQ multiplex PCR; TCRdb has only the in-frame clones, and not every one. Of a few hundred thousand clones detected, roughly 83% appear once; the ten largest clones hold over 12%. Sequencing was carried out using PBMCs. These receptors all come from a woman in her twenties or thirties in good health and CMV-seropositive.

The chain carries TRBV28 and TRBJ2-7; 7 bases match TRBD1. V trimming: 6 bases; J trimming: 3 bases; junction bases outside the gene matches: 11. CDR3 length equals 15 residues. Germline V gives CDR1 MDHEN, CDR2 SYDVKM. CDR3 coding DNA: TGTGCCAGCAGCCGTTCCATGGACAGGAGCTACGAGCAGTACTTC. Amino acid sequence: CASSRSMDRSYEQYF. The whole variable domain, remainder taken from reference TRBV28 and TRBJ2-7, is DVKVTQSSRYLVKRTGEKVFLECVQDMDHENMFWYRQDPGLGLRLIYFSYDVKMKEKGDIPEGYSVSREKKERFSLILESASTNQTSMYLCASSRSMDRSYEQYFGPGTRLTVT.

V and J are TRBV30 and TRBJ1-3; D is unresolved. Trimming stripped 0 bases from V and 1 base from J, with 7 bases between. The CDR3 is 14 amino acids. In germline, CDR1 is GTSNPN, CDR2 SVGIG (reference sequence). DNA for the CDR3: TGTGCCTGGAGTGTAAAGGGTTCTGGAAACACCATATATTTT. Its translation: CAWSVKGSGNTIYF.

The rearrangement links TRBV5-6 to TRBJ2-3; D is unresolved. V dropped 6 bases and J dropped 2 bases, with 22 bases sitting between them. This CDR3 is built from 17 residues. In germline, CDR1 is SGHDT, CDR2 YYEEEE. CDR3 coding DNA: TGTGCCAGCACCTCTCTCAGCGCGGCTCCCTCCACAGATACGCAGTATTTT. It codes for CASTSLSAAPSTDTQYF.

The chain uses TRBV27 and TRBJ2-7; D may be TRBD1 (6 bases). This CDR3 has 14 residues. The V end was cut by 5 bases, the J end by 1 base, with 12 bases between. In germline, CDR1 is MNHEY, CDR2 SMNVEV (reference sequence). The CDR3: CASSLQTGSYEQYF. The CDR3 DNA follows: TGTGCCAGCAGTCTCCAGACAGGATCCTACGAGCAGTACTTC.

The gene calls are TRBV28 and TRBJ2-7, with a weak D call TRBD1 (5 bases). This CDR3 region has 14 residues. Germline lookup yields CDR1 MDHEN and CDR2 SYDVKM. Trimming left V 6 bases short and J 4 bases short, with 16 bases between. The CDR3 coding sequence is TGTGCCAGCAGGGCAGGGTCCGAAGGGTACGAGCAGTACTTC. Translation: CASRAGSEGYEQYF.

The rearrangement links TRBV7-9 to TRBJ2-1; no clear D. Germline V gives CDR1 SEHNR, CDR2 FQNEAQ (reference sequence). This CDR3 comprises 17 residues. The V and J ends lost 1 base and 6 bases respectively, with 19 bases between them. CDR3 residues: CASSLGWRGRASNEQFF. The CDR3 DNA reads TGTGCCAGCAGCTTAGGGTGGCGAGGCCGGGCCAGCAATGAGCAGTTCTTC.

V gene TRBV6-1 combines with J gene TRBJ2-7, with D tentatively TRBD1 (5 bases). Deletions cut 0 bases from V and 1 base from J, with 7 bases between. The CDR3 runs to 14 residues. CDR1 and CDR2 from the germline V gene are MNHNS and SASEGT. This CDR3 is CASSEADRSYEQYF. CDR3 coding DNA: TGTGCCAGCAGTGAAGCAGACAGATCCTACGAGCAGTACTTC.

J is TRBJ2-7 and V is TRBV2; 8 nucleotides align to TRBD1. V lost 6 bases and J lost 7; bases outside the gene matches: 17. Germline lookup yields CDR1 SNHLY and CDR2 FYNNEI. The CDR3 totals 16 residues. The DNA for the CDR3 is TGTGCCAGCAGACCCTCGGACAGGGTAAGAACGACTGAGCAGTACTTC. It is translated as CASRPSDRVRTTEQYF. The whole variable domain, remainder taken from reference TRBV2 and TRBJ2-7, is EPEVTQTPSHQVTQMGQEVILRCVPISNHLYFYWYRQILGQKVEFLVSFYNNEISEKSEIFDDQFSVERPDGSNFTLKIRSTKLEDSAMYFCASRPSDRVRTTEQYFGPGTRLTVT.

The rearrangement joins TRBV6-1 to TRBJ1-5; no firm D call. Germline CDR1 is MNHNS and CDR2 is SASEGT. The CDR3 runs to 17 residues. V lost 0 bases to trimming and J lost 16 bases, with 28 bases between them. The CDR3 reads CASSEAFVQIVPKTVHF. The CDR3 DNA reads as TGTGCCAGCAGTGAAGCGTTCGTGCAGATCGTGCCGAAAACGGTACATTTT.

The CDR3 nucleotides are TGTGCCAGCAGTTACTCCGGGACAGTACAAGAGACCCAGTACTTC. Translating gives CASSYSGTVQETQYF. The chain employs TRBV27 and TRBJ2-5, with 7 bases aligning to TRBD1. Germline lookup yields CDR1 MNHEY and CDR2 SMNVEV (reference sequence). The CDR3 runs 15 residues. With V trimmed by 4 bases and J by 2 bases, 7 bases remained unmatched.

The gene calls are TRBV27 and TRBJ1-5, with a tentative D call TRBD1 (5 bases). V was shortened by 6 bases and J by 7 bases, with 13 bases between the two germline ends. This CDR3 comprises 13 residues. CDR1 and CDR2 (germline): MNHEY, SMNVEV (reference sequence). CDR3 bases: TGTGCCAGCAGGCAGGGTAATTGGCAGCCCCAGCATTTT. Translated, it gives CASRQGNWQPQHF.

The count of this clone is one. The chain carries TRBV27 and TRBJ2-1, with 13 bases aligning to TRBD2. In germline, CDR1 is MNHEY, CDR2 SMNVEV (reference sequence). This CDR3 contains 16 residues. V shed 5 bases, J shed 8 bases, and the junction held 9 bases outside the gene matches. CDR3 nucleotide sequence: TGTGCCAGCAGTCCACAGGGACTAGCGGGATGGTATGAGCAGTTCTTC. It encodes CASSPQGLAGWYEQFF.

The rearrangement links TRBV6-1 to TRBJ2-5; D not certain. Germline CDR1 and CDR2: MNHNS and SASEGT. Trimming took 4 bases from V and 3 from J, leaving 6 bases between them. The CDR3 has 12 residues. The CDR3 bases are TGTGCCAGCAGTGTAGGGAAAGAGACCCAGTACTTC. As protein: CASSVGKETQYF.

J is TRBJ2-1 and V is TRBV27; D gene uncertain. The CDR3 loop spans 13 amino acids. Germline V lookup: CDR1 MNHEY, CDR2 SMNVEV (reference sequence). V was shortened by 6 bases and J by 4 bases, with 10 bases between the two germline ends. For the CDR3, the DNA is TGTGCCAGCAGCCTCACAGAGTACAATGAGCAGTTCTTC. This gives the protein CASSLTEYNEQFF.

CDR3: CASSYGGRAPDTQYF. CDR3 DNA sequence: TGTGCCAGCAGTTACGGCGGGAGGGCCCCAGATACGCAGTATTTT. This chain joins TRBV6-5 and TRBJ2-3; 9 bases match TRBD2. The ends lost 2 bases at V and 4 bases at J; junction bases unmatched: 4. Germline V lookup: CDR1 MNHEY, CDR2 SVGAGI. The CDR3 sequence is 15 residues long.

The V and J genes are TRBV27 and TRBJ1-1, with TRBD1 matching over 7 bases. The CDR3 is 15 residues long. Germline V gene lookup returns CDR1 MNHEY and CDR2 SMNVEV (reference sequence). Unmatched junction bases numbered 9, after V lost 7 bases and J lost 1 base. In DNA form, the CDR3 reads TGTGCCAGCACGCGAACGACAGGGACGAACACTGAAGCTTTCTTT. It yields the protein CASTRTTGTNTEAFF.

The V and J genes are TRBV5-1 and TRBJ2-3, with 7 bases identical to TRBD1. Germline CDR1 and CDR2: SGHRS and YFSETQ. The V and J ends lost 4 bases and 0 bases, in that order; junction bases with no gene match: 5. This CDR3 contains 15 residues. The CDR3 DNA follows: TGCGCCAGCAGCAGAGGGGGCGGTAGCACAGATACGCAGTATTTT. It yields the protein CASSRGGGSTDTQYF.

The rearrangement uses TRBV30 and TRBJ1-2; D is ambiguous. V lost 1 base and J 3 bases, leaving 15 bases between the germline ends. The CDR3 runs 15 residues. Germline CDR1 GTSNPN, CDR2 SVGIG (reference sequence). CDR3 sequence: CAWSGSPREHYGYTF. The CDR3 DNA is TGTGCCTGGAGTGGGTCCCCAAGGGAGCACTATGGCTACACCTTC.

CDR3 sequence: CSVVVGGGNQPQHF. The DNA of the CDR3 is TGCAGCGTTGTTGTCGGAGGGGGCAATCAGCCCCAGCATTTT. This chain joins TRBV29-1 and TRBJ1-5, with a weak D call TRBD1 (5 bases). Germline values: CDR1 SQVTM, CDR2 ANQGSEA. This CDR3 is built from 14 residues. The germline V and J ends were trimmed by 4 bases and 2 bases, with 12 bases remaining between them.

This sequence joins TRBV29-1 and TRBJ1-3; maybe TRBD1 (5 bases). Germline assignment: CDR1 SQVTM and CDR2 ANQGSEA. V was cut by 4 bases and J by 3 bases, with 10 bases left in between. The CDR3 length is 13 residues. The CDR3 is CSVAGRDGNTIYF. The CDR3 DNA reads as TGCAGCGTTGCGGGGCGCGATGGAAACACCATATATTTT.

The V and J genes are TRBV27 and TRBJ1-2; D is possibly TRBD1 (5 bases). CDR1 is MNHEY and CDR2 is SMNVEV in the germline V gene (reference sequence). The CDR3 is 17 amino acids. V was pared by 0 bases and J by 6 bases, with 20 bases between. This CDR3 is CASSLSKSGGFVNGYTF. The DNA for the CDR3 is TGTGCCAGCAGTTTATCGAAGTCCGGGGGGTTTGTAAATGGCTACACCTTC.

V and J are TRBV6-8 and TRBJ2-7, with TRBD2 matching over 10 bases. Germline loops: CDR1 MNHGY, CDR2 SAAAGT. The junction had 3 bases not matched to a gene; V was cut back by 7 bases and J by 3 bases. CDR3 length equals 13 residues. Written as DNA, the CDR3 is TGTGCCAGCATATGGACTAGCGGCTACGAGCAGTACTTC. Translating gives CASIWTSGYEQYF.

V gene TRBV7-3 combines with J gene TRBJ2-1, with D hard to call. Germline V gene sequence: CDR1 SGHTA, CDR2 FQGTGA. The CDR3 is made up of 13 amino acids. V lost 2 bases and J lost 5, with 7 bases in between. The CDR3 region has the DNA TGTGCCAGCAGCTTACACGGAAACAATGAGCAGTTCTTC. This sequence encodes CASSLHGNNEQFF.

This clone was seen once. The V gene is TRBV30, the J gene TRBJ1-2; D unresolved. Germline loops: CDR1 GTSNPN, CDR2 SVGIG (reference sequence). This CDR3 is 14 amino acids long. Trimming cost V 0 bases and J 1 base, with 9 bases left between them. CDR3 nucleotides: TGTGCCTGGAGTGTACCAAACAGTAACTATGGCTACACCTTC. This sequence encodes CAWSVPNSNYGYTF.

The V gene is TRBV29-1, the J gene TRBJ1-2; D remains ambiguous. In germline, CDR1 is SQVTM, CDR2 ANQGSEA. V lost 7 bases and J 6 bases, leaving 12 bases between the germline ends. CDR3 length equals 11 residues. CDR3: CSAQLRDGYTF. CDR3 DNA: TGCAGCGCCCAACTGAGGGATGGCTACACCTTC. The full variable domain, its missing parts supplied by reference TRBV29-1 and TRBJ1-2, is SAVISQKPSRDICQRGTSLTIQCQVDSQVTMMFWYRQQPGQSLTLIATANQGSEATYESGFVIDKFPISRPNLTFSTLTVSNMSPEDSSIYLCSAQLRDGYTFGSGTRLTVV.

The chain is built from TRBV7-3 and TRBJ1-4; 7 positions agree with TRBD1. The ends lost 0 bases at V and 5 bases at J; junction bases unmatched: 3. Germline CDR1 and CDR2: SGHTA and FQGTGA. This CDR3 comprises 15 residues. In DNA form, the CDR3 reads TGTGCCAGCAGCTTAACCGGGACAGTGAATGAAAAACTGTTTTTT. This sequence encodes CASSLTGTVNEKLFF.